Sequencing of this T cell receptor beta chain was carried out in a study of naive and memory T cell subsets. Between the trimmed V and J ends, which lost 4 bases and 11 bases, there was a span of 15 bases. Germline values: CDR1 LNHDA, CDR2 SQIVND (reference sequence). The CDR3 runs 13 residues. The beta constant-region primer was an equimolar mix of two oligonucleotides covering TRBC1 and TRBC2. Each CDR3 protein gets one entry after TCRdb re-called the UMI-ligation and nested PCR reads with MiXCR. The data contain about 150,000 distinct CDR3 sequences, approximately 15% of them singletons. The chain joins TRBV19 to TRBJ2-1; perhaps TRBD2 as D (6 bases). The specimen sequenced was naive CD4+ T cells from blood. This sequence originates from a human donor in good health. CDR3 bases: TGTGCCAGTAGTACGGGACTTCCAGCGAAGCAGTTCTTC. Protein sequence: CASSTGLPAKQFF. The whole variable domain, filled in from reference TRBV19 and TRBJ2-1, reads DGGITQSPKYLFRKEGQNVTLSCEQNLNHDAMYWYRQDPGQGLRLIYYSQIVNDFQKGDIAEGYSVSREKKESFPLTVTSAQKNPTAFYLCASSTGLPAKQFFGPGTRLTVL.